The TCR beta chain under discussion was sequenced for a study of T cells in Graves' hyperthyroidism and ophthalmopathy. Of note for this clonotype: One base away lies a much larger clone, so this may be a sequencing read error.

There were TCR beta CDR3 regions amplified from RNA transcripts. HTBI primers drove first-round RT-PCR of the TCR CDR3. TCRdb redid the calling of the multiplex PCR reads with MiXCR, one entry per CDR3 protein. The data contain under 350,000 distinct CDR3 sequences, 15% to 20% of them singletons. Trimming cost V 5 bases and J 4 bases, with 21 bases left between them. The CDR3 sequence is 17 residues long. The clonotype originates from a woman aged 55-70 years with Graves' ophthalmopathy. The V call is TRBV12-3 or TRBV12-4, the J call TRBJ2-1, with a weak D call TRBD2 (6 bases). What was sequenced was blood. In DNA, the CDR3 is TGTGCCAGCAGTCTCTATGGAGGGGACGGGAGTTACAATGAGCAGTTCTTC. It is translated as CASSLYGGDGSYNEQFF.